The 9 T cell receptor beta chains below were found in one sample sequenced in a study of shared clonotypes between healthy human individuals. In the naive CD8 group, cells lacked CD45RO and were positively selected for CCR7, so terminally differentiated effector memory CD45RA+ cells were left out. Libraries were prepared by immunoSEQ multiplex PCR; TCRdb keeps only in-frame clonotypes and omits some of them. The table records about 1,900,000 clones, approximately 94% of them present only once. The specimen sequenced was naive CD8+ T cells sorted from blood. These receptors came from a man younger than 35 in good health.

This chain connects TRBV13 to TRBJ2-7; 10 bases are shared with TRBD1. The CDR3 spans 16 residues. V lost 5 bases and J lost 2; bases outside the gene matches: 9. CDR1 is PRHDT and CDR2 is FYEKMQ in the germline V gene (reference sequence). CDR3 nucleotides: TGTGCCAGCAGCCTATGGGACAGGGGATTCACCTACGAGCAGTACTTC. Translated, it gives CASSLWDRGFTYEQYF.

The rearrangement joins TRBV30 to TRBJ1-1, with no clear D. CDR3 size: 13 residues. V was cut by 1 base and J by 2 bases, with 8 bases left in between. Germline CDR1 reads GTSNPN; CDR2 reads SVGIG (reference sequence). The CDR3 nucleotides are TGTGCCTGGAGTGAGGTCGGAAACACTGAAGCTTTCTTT. Protein product: CAWSEVGNTEAFF. Full variable domain (rest looked up from reference TRBV30 and TRBJ1-1): SQTIHQWPATLVQPVGSPLSLECTVEGTSNPNLYWYRQAAGRGLQLLFYSVGIGQISSEVPQNLSASRPQDRQFILSSKKLLLSDSGFYLCAWSEVGNTEAFFGQGTRLTVV.

This clone was seen once. As DNA, the CDR3 is TGTGCCAGTAGTATAGGAGTAGCTACCTACGAGCAGTACTTC. Its translation: CASSIGVATYEQYF. V is TRBV19 and J is TRBJ2-7; D not certain. This CDR3 has 14 amino acids. The V gene lost 1 base and the J gene lost 2 bases, with 9 bases spanning the gap. The germline CDR1 and CDR2 sequences are LNHDA and SQIVND (reference sequence).

This clone occurred once. The V gene is TRBV19, the J gene TRBJ2-7; unclear D gene. CDR1 is LNHDA, CDR2 SQIVND, per germline (reference sequence). With 0 bases removed from V and 6 bases from J, the gap between germline ends came to 9 bases. The CDR3 consists of 13 residues. The CDR3 loop is CASSIDLASEQYF. CDR3 DNA sequence: TGTGCCAGTAGTATAGATCTGGCATCCGAGCAGTACTTC.

J is TRBJ2-3 and V is TRBV4-2; D uncertain. Deletions cut 1 base from V and 4 bases from J, with 6 bases between. The CDR3 consists of 13 residues. The germline CDR1 and CDR2 sequences are LGHNA and YNFKEQ. CDR3 in amino acids: CASSQVAADTQYF. DNA of the CDR3: TGTGCCAGCAGCCAAGTTGCGGCAGATACGCAGTATTTT.

A remark on this clone: This sample includes further DNA sequences coding for the same CDR3. This sequence joins TRBV10-1 and TRBJ2-2; 7 bases are shared with TRBD1. Germline assignment: CDR1 WNHNN and CDR2 SYGVQD (reference sequence). The CDR3 spans 14 residues. J lost 7 bases, V lost 0 bases, and 2 bases had no gene match. The CDR3 DNA sequence: TGCGCCAGCAGTGAGTCAGGGGGCGGCGGGGAGCTGTTTTTT. This gives the protein CASSESGGGGELFF.

CDR3 DNA sequence: TGTGCCAGCAGTTTATCCGCCTTTGAAAGTGGAGAGACCCAGTACTTC. Amino acids: CASSLSAFESGETQYF. The chain employs TRBV28 and TRBJ2-5; D unresolved. The CDR3 consists of 16 residues. Germline CDR1 and CDR2: MDHEN and SYDVKM. The V gene lost 1 base and the J gene lost 4 bases, with 16 bases spanning the gap.

V usage is TRBV7-9 and J usage is TRBJ2-7, with 8 bases lining up with TRBD1. The V gene end was trimmed by 9 bases and the J gene end by 2 bases; junction bases not matched to a gene: 3. CDR3 length equals 12 residues. The germline gives CDR1 SEHNR, CDR2 FQNEAQ (reference sequence). Here the CDR3 reads CASDRGTYEQYF. DNA for the CDR3: TGTGCCAGTGACAGGGGAACCTACGAGCAGTACTTC.

The chain is built from TRBV5-6 and TRBJ2-3, with D perhaps TRBD2 (6 bases). Trimming removed 3 bases from V and 1 base from J, with 9 bases in between. Germline V gives CDR1 SGHDT, CDR2 YYEEEE. The CDR3 totals 14 residues. The chain's CDR3 is CASSSPSGTDTQYF. The CDR3, as DNA: TGTGCCAGCAGCTCCCCTAGCGGCACAGATACGCAGTATTTT.